The sample holds one count of the clone carrying this T cell receptor beta chain. Only in-frame clones appear in the TCRdb table, and some are missing; sequencing was by immunoSEQ multiplex PCR. The table has roughly 59,000 clones, 92% seen once. This specimen comes from a study of control samples from healthy donors and cancer patients. In germline, CDR1 is SGHNT, CDR2 YYREEE (reference sequence). The CDR3 sequence is 15 residues long. V was pared by 0 bases and J by 3 bases, with 11 bases between. The receptor comes from a man between 35 and 55 years old with colorectal cancer. The chain uses TRBV5-4 and TRBJ2-3; D remains ambiguous. Sample: PBMCs. CDR3 sequence (DNA): TGTGCCAGCAGCTTGGGGTTATTGGGTACAGATACGCAGTATTTT. It specifies CASSLGLLGTDTQYF.